A single sample gave rise to the 3 T cell receptor beta chains below, sequenced in a study of blood T cell repertoires in COVID-19. Libraries were prepared by immunoSEQ multiplex PCR; TCRdb keeps only in-frame clonotypes and omits some of them. Of about 25,000 clones in the sample, about 91% were seen once. Sequenced material: peripheral blood. These receptors were obtained from a man aged 65 to 79 with acute or convalescent COVID-19.

The chain is built from TRBV7-2 and TRBJ2-7, with 11 nucleotides matching TRBD2. V was pared by 5 bases and J by 0 bases, with 6 bases of the junction left unmatched. The length of the CDR3 is 16 residues. CDR1 and CDR2 from the germline V gene are SGHTA and FQGNSA. CDR3 loop: CASSPLAGGNSYEQYF. The DNA for the CDR3 is TGTGCCAGCAGCCCTCTAGCGGGAGGCAACTCCTACGAGCAGTACTTC.

The chain recombines TRBV10-3 with TRBJ2-2; 11 positions agree with TRBD1. This CDR3 has 15 amino acids. V dropped 4 bases and J dropped 5; count of bases not matched to a gene: 3. Germline V CDR1 and CDR2: ENHRY, SYGVKD. CDR3 nucleotides: TGTGCCATCAGTGGGGGACAGGGGGGGACCGGGGAGCTGTTTTTT. As protein: CAISGGQGGTGELFF.

The chain uses TRBV4-1 and TRBJ1-4, with D perhaps TRBD1 (6 bases). Germline V gene sequence: CDR1 MGHRA, CDR2 YSYEKL. The CDR3 totals 15 residues. V was clipped by 1 base and J by 10 bases, with 16 bases between them. Written as DNA, the CDR3 is TGCGCCAGCAGCCAAGCGGGGTGGACAGTGGGAAAACTGTTTTTT. Translation: CASSQAGWTVGKLFF.